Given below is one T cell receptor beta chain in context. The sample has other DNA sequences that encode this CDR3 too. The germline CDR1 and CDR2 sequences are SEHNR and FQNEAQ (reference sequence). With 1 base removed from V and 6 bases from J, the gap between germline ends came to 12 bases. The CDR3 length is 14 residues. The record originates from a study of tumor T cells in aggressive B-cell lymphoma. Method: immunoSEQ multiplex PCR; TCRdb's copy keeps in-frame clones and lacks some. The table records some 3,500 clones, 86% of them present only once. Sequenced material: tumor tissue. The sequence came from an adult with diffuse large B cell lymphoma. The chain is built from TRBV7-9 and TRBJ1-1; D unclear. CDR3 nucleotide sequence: TGTGCCAGCAGCTTAGTGGAAGCGGTTTCTGAAGCTTTCTTT. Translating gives CASSLVEAVSEAFF.